The 30 T cell receptor beta chains in this list originate from one sample, sequenced in a study of cytomegalovirus exposure and HLA in healthy donors. PCR was performed using 60 Vbeta and 13 Jbeta primers. Measured with immunoSEQ multiplex PCR; TCRdb has only the in-frame clones, and not every one. The sample records 150,000 to 200,000 clones, 79% being singletons. The specimen was PBMCs. Receptors were obtained from a woman between 50 and 59 years old in good health and CMV-seronegative.

The sample holds a few counts of this clone. This chain uses TRBV6-5 with TRBJ1-2; 9 bases are shared with TRBD1. The V gene end was trimmed by 7 bases and the J gene end by 7 bases; junction bases not matched to a gene: 7. The CDR3 contains 13 residues. CDR1 and CDR2 from the germline V gene are MNHEY and SVGAGI. CDR3 sequence reads: CASTQGASSGYTF. CDR3 bases: TGTGCCAGCACACAGGGGGCGAGTAGTGGCTACACCTTC.

This clone has only a few counts. The chain is built from TRBV2 and TRBJ1-4; weak D call: TRBD1 (6 bases). The CDR3 runs 15 residues. Trimming shortened V by 7 bases and J by 6 bases, and 18 bases separated the two germline ends. Germline V lookup: CDR1 SNHLY, CDR2 FYNNEI. CDR3 nucleotides: TGTGCCAGCACTGGGGGAGGGGCAGGGGATGAAAAACTGTTTTTT. It codes for CASTGGGAGDEKLFF.

The chain employs TRBV6-5 and TRBJ1-5; 8 nucleotides align to TRBD1. V was pared by 6 bases and J by 7 bases, with 2 bases of the junction left unmatched. Germline-derived CDR1 and CDR2 are MNHEY and SVGAGI. CDR3 length equals 12 residues. The CDR3 is CASRGQDQPQHF. For the CDR3, the DNA is TGTGCCAGCAGGGGACAGGACCAGCCCCAGCATTTT.

J is TRBJ1-2 and V is TRBV7-2; TRBD1 is a possible D gene (5 bases). Trimming removed 8 bases at V and 3 bases at J, with 19 bases between. The CDR3 contains 15 residues. Germline-derived CDR1 and CDR2 are SGHTA and FQGNSA. The CDR3 here is CASSPGGGVHYGYTF. The DNA for the CDR3 is TGTGCCAGCTCCCCGGGGGGGGGTGTGCACTATGGCTACACCTTC. The full variable domain, completed using reference TRBV7-2 and TRBJ1-2, is GAGVSQSPSNKVTEKGKDVELRCDPISGHTALYWYRQSLGQGLEFLIYFQGNSAPDKSGLPSDRFSAERTGGSVSTLTIQRTQQEDSAVYLCASSPGGGVHYGYTFGSGTRLTVV.

V is TRBV28 and J is TRBJ2-7; D is possibly TRBD1 (6 bases). CDR3 length equals 14 residues. CDR1 MDHEN and CDR2 SYDVKM come from the germline V gene. The V end lost 5 bases, the J end lost 3 bases, and 14 bases lay between the germline ends. The CDR3 loop is CASSDPGQSYEQYF. As DNA, the CDR3 is TGTGCCAGCAGTGACCCCGGACAGAGCTACGAGCAGTACTTC.

This clone was seen a handful of times. This chain joins TRBV6-5 and TRBJ1-2, with D perhaps TRBD1 (6 bases). The CDR3 totals 13 residues. Trimming stripped 10 bases from V and 6 bases from J, with 18 bases between. Germline lookup yields CDR1 MNHEY and CDR2 SVGAGI. In DNA, the CDR3 is TGTGCCATATCCTCCAGGGGTGGGAATGGCTACACCTTC. Translation: CAISSRGGNGYTF.

This chain links TRBV10-2 with TRBJ2-5, with D hard to call. Germline V gene data show CDR1 as WSHSY and CDR2 as SAAADI. This CDR3 has 14 residues. V shed 3 bases and J shed 2 bases, with 10 bases lying between them. The CDR3 DNA sequence: TGCGCCAGCAGTGACCTGCAGGCGCAAGAGACCCAGTACTTC. Translated, it gives CASSDLQAQETQYF.

This clone was recorded only once. The J gene is TRBJ1-3, the V gene TRBV11-2; D is possibly TRBD1 (6 bases). V lost 0 bases and J lost 4, with 10 bases in between. The CDR3 runs to 15 residues. Germline V CDR1 and CDR2: SGHAT, FQNNGV. In DNA form, the CDR3 reads TGTGCCAGCAGCTTAGAGAGGGGGTCGGGAAACACCATATATTTT. Its protein is CASSLERGSGNTIYF. Supplemented by reference TRBV11-2 and TRBJ1-3, the full variable domain reads EAGVAQSPRYKIIEKRQSVAFWCNPISGHATLYWYQQILGQGPKLLIQFQNNGVVDDSQLPKDRFSAERLKGVDSTLKIQPAKLEDSAVYLCASSLERGSGNTIYFGEGSWLTVV.

The rearrangement links TRBV11-2 to TRBJ2-3; 9 nucleotides line up with TRBD2. The CDR3 extends over 17 amino acids. The germline CDR1 and CDR2 sequences are SGHAT and FQNNGV. V was pared by 2 bases and J by 5 bases, with 11 bases of the junction left unmatched. The CDR3 DNA reads TGTGCCAGCAGCTTAAGGTTCTCAGCGGGGGGCGTAGATACGCAGTATTTT. Residues: CASSLRFSAGGVDTQYF.

The chain recombines TRBV6-4 with TRBJ2-1, with 8 bases matching TRBD1. There are 15 residues in the CDR3. J lost 7 bases, V lost 6 bases, and 11 bases had no gene match. Germline CDR1 MRHNA, CDR2 SNTAGT. CDR3 sequence: CASSVDRGKWNEQFF. The CDR3 DNA follows: TGTGCCAGCAGCGTTGACAGGGGAAAGTGGAATGAGCAGTTCTTC.

V usage is TRBV19 and J usage is TRBJ2-5, with 8 bases fitting TRBD1. Germline CDR1 reads LNHDA; CDR2 reads SQIVND (reference sequence). The CDR3 runs to 15 residues. V was pared by 5 bases and J by 4 bases, with 9 bases of the junction left unmatched. The CDR3 sequence: CASSLPTGVGETQYF. In DNA, the CDR3 is TGTGCCAGTAGTCTCCCGACAGGGGTGGGAGAGACCCAGTACTTC.

The V call is TRBV7-2, the J call TRBJ1-1; 12 bases align to TRBD1. Looked up from germline, CDR1 is SGHTA and CDR2 is FQGNSA. The CDR3 is 17 amino acids. The J segment lost 8 bases and the V segment lost 2 bases, leaving 12 bases of the junction unmatched. The CDR3 sequence is CASSLLGQGARGREAFF. For the CDR3, the DNA is TGTGCCAGCAGCTTACTGGGACAGGGGGCTAGGGGGCGAGAAGCTTTCTTT.

The table lists this clone with a few counts. The genes are TRBV27 and TRBJ1-1; no definite D call. The CDR3 sequence is 14 residues long. Germline V gene sequence: CDR1 MNHEY, CDR2 SMNVEV (reference sequence). V was pared by 6 bases and J by 4 bases, with 15 bases between. The CDR3 is CASSPLWSGTEAFF. The CDR3 DNA reads as TGTGCCAGCAGCCCACTCTGGAGTGGCACTGAAGCTTTCTTT.

The rearrangement joins TRBV6-5 to TRBJ2-2, with D possibly matching TRBD2 (6 bases). CDR3 length: 13 residues. Germline values: CDR1 MNHEY, CDR2 SVGAGI. Trimming cost V 5 bases and J 8 bases, with 12 bases left between them. CDR3 coding DNA: TGTGCCAGCAGTCACCGGGAGTATGGGGAGCTGTTTTTT. Amino acids: CASSHREYGELFF.

In its sample, this clone was seen once. The V gene is TRBV28, the J gene TRBJ1-2, with TRBD1 identical over 7 bases. V shed 4 bases, J shed 0 bases, and the junction held 2 bases outside the gene matches. The CDR3 consists of 14 residues. From germline, CDR1 is MDHEN and CDR2 SYDVKM. The CDR3 loop reads CASSSGTANYGYTF. Written as DNA, the CDR3 is TGTGCCAGCAGTTCCGGGACAGCTAACTATGGCTACACCTTC.

This clone was counted only a few times. The rearrangement links TRBV4-1 to TRBJ1-2; D not resolved. This CDR3 region has 17 residues. Germline CDR1 is MGHRA and CDR2 is YSYEKL. Trimming took 3 bases from V and 0 from J, leaving 17 bases between them. The CDR3 protein is CASSQGQAAHPNYGYTF. CDR3 in DNA: TGCGCCAGCAGCCAGGGTCAGGCAGCTCACCCTAACTATGGCTACACCTTC.

V is TRBV9 and J is TRBJ2-3; 9 positions match TRBD2. V shed 0 bases and J 4 bases; nucleotides not matched to a gene: 9. CDR3 length: 17 residues. The germline gives CDR1 SGDLS, CDR2 YYNGEE. The CDR3, as DNA: TGTGCCAGCAGCGTAGACCCAGCGGGGGGAGTGGCAGATACGCAGTATTTT. Amino acids: CASSVDPAGGVADTQYF.

The chain combines TRBV5-8 with TRBJ2-2; the D gene is possibly TRBD1 (5 bases). Germline V CDR1 and CDR2: SGHTS, YDEGEE. There are 15 residues in the CDR3. The germline V and J ends were trimmed by 4 bases and 6 bases, with 16 bases remaining between them. CDR3 region: CASSLRVVVAGELFF. The CDR3 coding sequence is TGTGCCAGCAGCCTCAGGGTGGTAGTTGCCGGGGAGCTGTTTTTT.

This sequence joins TRBV5-1 and TRBJ2-7; a weak D match, TRBD2 (6 bases). Germline V gives CDR1 SGHRS, CDR2 YFSETQ. CDR3 size: 16 residues. Trimming took 0 bases from V and 0 from J, leaving 13 bases between them. The CDR3 DNA follows: TGCGCCAGCAGCTTGGTAATGGCGGGGAGCTCCTACGAGCAGTACTTC. Its protein is CASSLVMAGSSYEQYF. The variable domain in full, with the rest retrieved from reference TRBV5-1 and TRBJ2-7, is KAGVTQTPRYLIKTRGQQVTLSCSPISGHRSVSWYQQTPGQGLQFLFEYFSETQRNKGNFPGRFSGRQFSNSRSEMNVSTLELGDSALYLCASSLVMAGSSYEQYFGPGTRLTVT.

The chain has TRBV6-5 and TRBJ2-3; TRBD2 aligns across 7 bases. The CDR3 is 15 amino acids. V was clipped by 6 bases and J by 1 base; unmatched bases: 7. Germline V CDR1 and CDR2: MNHEY, SVGAGI. The CDR3 loop reads CASSLGRSGTDTQYF. DNA for the CDR3: TGTGCCAGCAGCCTCGGGAGGTCGGGCACAGATACGCAGTATTTT.

V is TRBV5-1 and J is TRBJ1-2; 7 nucleotides match TRBD1. Germline V gene data show CDR1 as SGHRS and CDR2 as YFSETQ. The CDR3 is made up of 16 amino acids. V shed 2 bases, J shed 6 bases, and the junction held 13 bases outside the gene matches. The CDR3 protein is CASSFGPDRVKDGYTF. The CDR3, as DNA: TGCGCCAGCAGCTTCGGGCCTGACAGGGTAAAGGATGGCTACACCTTC.

The chain has TRBV5-8 and TRBJ1-5; a possible D gene is TRBD1 (6 bases). Germline assignment: CDR1 SGHTS and CDR2 YDEGEE. V was clipped by 2 bases and J by 3 bases, with 12 bases between them. The CDR3 has 15 residues. CDR3 bases: TGTGCCAGCAGCTTAAGTGGGGGCCCCAATCAGCCCCAGCATTTT. Its translation is CASSLSGGPNQPQHF.

In DNA form, the CDR3 reads TGTGCCAGCAGCTTAGCCGCAACTAATGAAAAACTGTTTTTT. It encodes CASSLAATNEKLFF. The chain has TRBV7-9 and TRBJ1-4; D not certain. Germline V gene sequence: CDR1 SEHNR, CDR2 FQNEAQ (reference sequence). The CDR3 is 14 residues long. Trimming shortened V by 0 bases and J by 0 bases, and 2 bases separated the two germline ends.

This chain uses TRBV6-6 with TRBJ1-3, with D possibly being TRBD1 (6 bases). The germline V and J ends were trimmed by 6 bases and 4 bases, with 10 bases remaining between them. Looked up from germline, CDR1 is MNHNY and CDR2 is SVGAGI (reference sequence). The CDR3 is 13 amino acids. In DNA, the CDR3 is TGTGCCAGCAGCCATACAGGGGGAAACACCATATATTTT. Translating it yields CASSHTGGNTIYF.

This clone came up once. The rearrangement links TRBV7-2 to TRBJ2-1, with 8 bases fitting TRBD2. V dropped 5 bases and J dropped 0; count of bases not matched to a gene: 6. Germline loops: CDR1 SGHTA, CDR2 FQGNSA. The CDR3 has 16 residues. The CDR3 protein is CASSPSSGSSYNEQFF. The CDR3 coding sequence is TGTGCCAGCAGCCCGTCGAGCGGGAGCTCCTACAATGAGCAGTTCTTC. Drawing the rest from reference TRBV7-2 and TRBJ2-1, the complete variable domain is GAGVSQSPSNKVTEKGKDVELRCDPISGHTALYWYRQSLGQGLEFLIYFQGNSAPDKSGLPSDRFSAERTGGSVSTLTIQRTQQEDSAVYLCASSPSSGSSYNEQFFGPGTRLTVL.

The chain carries TRBV4-3 and TRBJ2-7; D perhaps matches TRBD2 (5 bases). From germline, CDR1 is LGHNA and CDR2 YSLEER. Trimming shortened V by 0 bases and J by 0 bases, and 12 bases separated the two germline ends. This CDR3 has 16 amino acids. DNA of the CDR3: TGCGCCAGCAGCCAAGAGCCCCGGGATCCCTCCTACGAGCAGTACTTC. Translating gives CASSQEPRDPSYEQYF.

V and J are TRBV5-1 and TRBJ2-5; 7 bases are shared with TRBD1. With 0 bases clipped from V and 3 bases from J, the junction kept 2 bases outside the gene matches. The germline CDR1 and CDR2 sequences are SGHRS and YFSETQ. The CDR3 sequence is 14 residues long. The CDR3, as DNA: TGCGCCAGCAGCTTGGGACAGGGAGAAGAGACCCAGTACTTC. Its translation: CASSLGQGEETQYF. Variable domain in full (rest from reference TRBV5-1 and TRBJ2-5): KAGVTQTPRYLIKTRGQQVTLSCSPISGHRSVSWYQQTPGQGLQFLFEYFSETQRNKGNFPGRFSGRQFSNSRSEMNVSTLELGDSALYLCASSLGQGEETQYFGPGTRLLVL.

The CDR3 region is CASSFPAGTGQETQYF. The CDR3 DNA is TGTGCCAGCAGCTTCCCCGCGGGGACGGGCCAAGAGACCCAGTACTTC. The chain recombines TRBV7-9 with TRBJ2-5; tentative D call: TRBD2 (6 bases). The CDR3 is 16 amino acids. The germline V gene encodes CDR1 SEHNR and CDR2 FQNEAQ (reference sequence). Trimming cost V 3 bases and J 1 base, with 15 bases left between them. Using reference TRBV7-9 and TRBJ2-5 for the parts outside the CDR3, the full variable domain is DTGVSQNPRHKITKRGQNVTFRCDPISEHNRLYWYRQTLGQGPEFLTYFQNEAQLEKSRLLSDRFSAERPKGSFSTLEIQRTEQGDSAMYLCASSFPAGTGQETQYFGPGTRLLVL.

The chain is built from TRBV7-9 and TRBJ2-7; 8 bases map to TRBD1. This CDR3 has 15 amino acids. The V gene end was trimmed by 5 bases and the J gene end by 0 bases; junction bases not matched to a gene: 6. Germline CDR1 is SEHNR and CDR2 is FQNEAQ (reference sequence). The CDR3 DNA sequence: TGTGCCAGCAGCCCTCGACAGGGGAGCTCCTACGAGCAGTACTTC. Translation gives CASSPRQGSSYEQYF.

This rearrangement joins TRBV5-1 to TRBJ2-1, with 11 positions matching TRBD1. Trimming took 3 bases from V and 3 from J; bases not matched to a gene: 2. Looked up from germline, CDR1 is SGHRS and CDR2 is YFSETQ. CDR3 length: 15 amino acids. CDR3 in amino acids: CASSSGQGGYNEQFF. The CDR3 nucleotides read TGCGCCAGCAGCTCGGGACAGGGGGGCTACAATGAGCAGTTCTTC.